Each of the 12 T cell receptor beta chains below was sequenced from the same sample in a study of identical twins. MiXCR was run by TCRdb on the 5' RACE reads, yielding one entry per CDR3 protein. The sample has more than 1.5 million distinct CDR3 sequences, roughly a third seen once. The sequenced sample was cord blood. These receptors were taken from a newborn girl in good health.

The chain employs TRBV7-2 and TRBJ2-7; D is ambiguous. This CDR3 has 15 amino acids. V lost 3 bases and J 7 bases, leaving 19 bases between the germline ends. The germline gives CDR1 SGHTA, CDR2 FQGNSA. CDR3 sequence: CASSFLYVADNEQYF. CDR3 in DNA: TGTGCCAGCAGCTTTTTATACGTCGCCGACAATGAGCAGTACTTC.

The chain couples TRBV18 to TRBJ2-3, with TRBD2 as a possible D gene (6 bases). Germline CDR1 reads KGHSH; CDR2 reads LQKENI. The CDR3 is 15 amino acids. The V end lost 5 bases, the J end lost 0 bases, and 12 bases lay between the germline ends. Written as DNA, the CDR3 is TGTGCCAGCTCATCGACCGGGACTAGCACAGATACGCAGTATTTT. Its translation: CASSSTGTSTDTQYF.

The V gene is TRBV28, the J gene TRBJ2-5; 12 bases align to TRBD2. The V and J ends lost 3 bases and 4 bases, in that order; junction bases with no gene match: 6. CDR1 MDHEN and CDR2 SYDVKM come from the germline V gene. The CDR3 runs 16 residues. The CDR3 DNA sequence: TGTGCCAGCAGTTTCCCCGAGACTAGCGGGAGAGAGACCCAGTACTTC. This gives the protein CASSFPETSGRETQYF.

This clonotype was detected only a few times. V is TRBV29-1 and J is TRBJ2-2; TRBD2 is a possible D gene (6 bases). The CDR3 totals 14 residues. Looked up from germline, CDR1 is SQVTM and CDR2 is ANQGSEA. Between the trimmed V and J ends, which lost 5 bases and 7 bases, there was a span of 17 bases. The CDR3 nucleotides are TGCAGCGTTCCCGGGGGAAGGAGAGTCGGGGAGCTGTTTTTT. It encodes CSVPGGRRVGELFF.

This rearrangement joins TRBV20-1 to TRBJ1-6; TRBD1 might be the D (5 bases). Between the trimmed V and J ends, which lost 2 bases and 8 bases, there was a span of 13 bases. This CDR3 spans 14 amino acids. The germline V gene encodes CDR1 DFQATT and CDR2 SNEGSKA (reference sequence). The CDR3 DNA sequence: TGCAGTGCTAGAAATATCAGGGTGGATTCACCCCTCCACTTT. Amino acids: CSARNIRVDSPLHF.

This chain uses TRBV5-5 with TRBJ2-1; 7 nucleotides line up with TRBD2. The ends lost 0 bases at V and 8 bases at J; junction bases unmatched: 5. Germline values: CDR1 SGHKS, CDR2 YYEKEE (reference sequence). The CDR3 is made up of 14 amino acids. The CDR3 reads CASSLGPGRDEQFF. The CDR3 DNA reads TGTGCCAGCAGCTTGGGGCCAGGGAGGGATGAGCAGTTCTTC.

The gene calls are TRBV12-3 or TRBV12-4 and TRBJ1-5; TRBD1 matches at 11 bases. CDR3 length: 18 residues. Trimming at V came to 6 bases and at J to 6 bases, leaving 16 bases not matched to a gene. The DNA of the CDR3 is TGTGCCAGCAGCTTACTTGGATCCGGACAGGGGGCAGGTCAGCCCCAGCATTTT. Amino acids: CASSLLGSGQGAGQPQHF.

This clonotype was seen at least ten times. The V call is TRBV27, the J call TRBJ2-3; D not resolved. This CDR3 is built from 14 residues. Between the trimmed V and J ends, which lost 4 bases and 6 bases, there was a span of 14 bases. The germline gives CDR1 MNHEY, CDR2 SMNVEV (reference sequence). In DNA, the CDR3 is TGTGCCAGCAGTTCGGGCCTCACTCCGGATACGCAGTATTTT. It is translated as CASSSGLTPDTQYF.

This clonotype was counted a few times. The V call is TRBV27, the J call TRBJ2-7, with unresolved D. V lost 1 base to trimming and J lost 0 bases, with 7 bases between them. The CDR3 extends over 14 amino acids. Germline loops: CDR1 MNHEY, CDR2 SMNVEV (reference sequence). The CDR3 here is CASSLYTHSYEQYF. Written as DNA, the CDR3 is TGTGCCAGCAGTTTATACACCCACTCCTACGAGCAGTACTTC.

This clonotype came up a few times. This CDR3 is CASSFSGDTDTQYF. CDR3 nucleotides: TGCGCCAGCAGCTTTAGCGGAGACACAGATACGCAGTATTTT. This rearrangement joins TRBV5-1 to TRBJ2-3, with D maybe TRBD2 (6 bases). The V end lost 2 bases, the J end lost 2 bases, and 9 bases lay between the germline ends. Per the germline V gene, CDR1 is SGHRS and CDR2 is YFSETQ. The CDR3 loop spans 14 amino acids.

Only a few counts were recorded for this clonotype. The chain carries TRBV12-3 or TRBV12-4 and TRBJ2-1; D not certain. This CDR3 contains 14 residues. V shed 3 bases and J shed 6 bases, with 12 bases lying between them. CDR3 DNA sequence: TGTGCCAGCAGTTTTGGTAGTCCTCTCAATGAGCAGTTCTTC. Encoded protein: CASSFGSPLNEQFF.

The chain links TRBV5-6 to TRBJ2-3, with D possibly being TRBD1 (7 bases). Deletions cut 4 bases from V and 10 bases from J, with 22 bases between. The V gene's germline CDR1 is SGHDT and CDR2 YYEEEE. This CDR3 contains 15 residues. Here the CDR3 reads CASSGLRDSVFAQYF. In nucleotides, the CDR3 is TGTGCCAGCAGCGGACTACGGGACAGCGTTTTTGCGCAGTATTTT.